This paragraph reports one T cell receptor (beta chain). Germline V gene sequence: CDR1 MDHEN, CDR2 SYDVKM. This CDR3 has 11 amino acids. This specimen comes from a study of shared clonotypes between healthy human individuals. TCRdb's table, derived via immunoSEQ multiplex PCR, lists solely in-frame clones and lacks some. The table has about 1 million clones, around three quarters seen once. The TCR comes from a man in his late teens or twenties in good health. Some clones in this sample may be carry-over from other donors' samples. This sequence joins TRBV28 and TRBJ1-2; D is perhaps TRBD1 (5 bases). The sequenced sample was memory CD4+ T cells from PBMCs. Regarding subset: CD45RA-negative fraction. The CDR3 DNA sequence: TGTGCTACAGGCCCTAACTATGGCTACACCTTC. Its translation is CATGPNYGYTF.